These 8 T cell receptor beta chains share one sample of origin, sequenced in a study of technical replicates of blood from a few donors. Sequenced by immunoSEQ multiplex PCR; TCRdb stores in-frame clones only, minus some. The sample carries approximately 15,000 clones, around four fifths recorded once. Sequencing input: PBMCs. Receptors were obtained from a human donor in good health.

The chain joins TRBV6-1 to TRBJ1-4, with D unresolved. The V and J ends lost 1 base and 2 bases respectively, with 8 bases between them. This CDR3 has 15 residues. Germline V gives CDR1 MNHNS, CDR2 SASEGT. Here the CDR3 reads CASSEGGGTNEKLFF. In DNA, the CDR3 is TGTGCCAGCAGTGAAGGAGGAGGCACTAATGAAAAACTGTTTTTT.

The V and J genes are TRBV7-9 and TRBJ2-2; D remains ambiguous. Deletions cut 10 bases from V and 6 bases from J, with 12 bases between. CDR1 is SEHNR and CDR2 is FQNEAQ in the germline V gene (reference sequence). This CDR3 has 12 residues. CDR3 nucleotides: TGTGCCACCGATAGCCCCTCCGGGGAGCTGTTTTTT. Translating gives CATDSPSGELFF.

The CDR3: CASSLRDRFPYNEQFF. The CDR3 DNA reads TGTGCCAGCAGCTTGAGGGACAGGTTCCCCTACAATGAGCAGTTCTTC. The J gene is TRBJ2-1, the V gene TRBV5-6, with 8 bases identical to TRBD1. From germline, CDR1 is SGHDT and CDR2 YYEEEE. This CDR3 region has 16 residues. The J segment lost 2 bases and the V segment lost 1 base, leaving 5 bases of the junction unmatched.

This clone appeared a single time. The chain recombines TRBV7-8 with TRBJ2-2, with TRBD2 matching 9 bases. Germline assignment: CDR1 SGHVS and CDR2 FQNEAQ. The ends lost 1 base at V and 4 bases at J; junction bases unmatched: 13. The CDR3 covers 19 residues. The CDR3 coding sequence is TGTGCCAGCAGCTTAGTCCGTGTGCGGGAGGGCCTGAGCACCGGGGAGCTGTTTTTT. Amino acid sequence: CASSLVRVREGLSTGELFF. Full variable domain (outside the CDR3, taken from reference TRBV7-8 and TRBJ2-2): GAGVSQSPRYKVAKRGQDVALRCDPISGHVSLFWYQQALGQGPEFLTYFQNEAQLDKSGLPSDRFFAERPEGSVSTLKIQRTQQEDSAVYLCASSLVRVREGLSTGELFFGEGSRLTVL.

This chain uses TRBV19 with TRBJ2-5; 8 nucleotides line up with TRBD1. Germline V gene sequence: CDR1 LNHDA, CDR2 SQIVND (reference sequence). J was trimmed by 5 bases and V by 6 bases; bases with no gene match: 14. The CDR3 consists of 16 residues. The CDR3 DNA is TGTGCCAGTAGCCAACCGACAGGGGTAGGAGCTGAGACCCAGTACTTC. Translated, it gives CASSQPTGVGAETQYF.

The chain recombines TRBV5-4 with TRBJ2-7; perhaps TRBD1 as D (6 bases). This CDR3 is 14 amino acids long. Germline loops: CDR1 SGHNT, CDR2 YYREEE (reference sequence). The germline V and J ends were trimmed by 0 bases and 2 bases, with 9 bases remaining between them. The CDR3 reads CASSLGAGAYEQYF. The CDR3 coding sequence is TGTGCCAGCAGCTTGGGGGCAGGGGCCTACGAGCAGTACTTC.

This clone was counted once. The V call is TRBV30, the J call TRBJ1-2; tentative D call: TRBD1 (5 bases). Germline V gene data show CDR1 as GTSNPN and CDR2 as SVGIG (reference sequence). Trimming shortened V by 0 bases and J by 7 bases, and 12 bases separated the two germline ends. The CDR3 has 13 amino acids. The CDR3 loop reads CAWSVGGGVGYTF. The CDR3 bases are TGTGCCTGGAGTGTAGGTGGGGGGGTTGGCTACACCTTC.

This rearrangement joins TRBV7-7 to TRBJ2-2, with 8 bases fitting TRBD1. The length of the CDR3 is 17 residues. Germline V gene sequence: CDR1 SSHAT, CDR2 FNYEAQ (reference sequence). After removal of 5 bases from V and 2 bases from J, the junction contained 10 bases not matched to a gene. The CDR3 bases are TGTGCCAGCAGCCTGCAAGGCGGACAGGGTAACACCGGGGAGCTGTTTTTT. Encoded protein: CASSLQGGQGNTGELFF.